A single TCR beta chain is shown here with its context. Its cognate antigen is unknown. Clones were sequenced by immunoSEQ multiplex PCR, and TCRdb holds only the in-frame ones, with some missing. The sample carries approximately 2.4 million clones, nearly 97% recorded once. The data were obtained in a study of shared clonotypes between healthy human individuals. General study findings and limits: Compared with memory subsets, naive subsets generally had larger estimated richness. Shared across a few donors were approximately 5% of the naive CD4 clonotypes. Clonotypes shared by all four donors outscored non-shared clonotypes in generation probability.

Trimming stripped 2 bases from V and 0 bases from J, with 14 bases between. This CDR3 contains 18 residues. The germline gives CDR1 MDHEN, CDR2 SYDVKM. The clonotype comes from a man in his late teens or twenties in good health. The sequencing input was naive CD4+ T cells sorted from blood. Subset of the sample: CD45RA+ positively selected. This chain uses TRBV28 with TRBJ2-6; possibly TRBD1 for D (6 bases). DNA of the CDR3: TGTGCCAGCAGTTTACTGGGGGCGGCCCTCTCTGGGGCCAACGTCCTGACTTTC. It is translated as CASSLLGAALSGANVLTF.